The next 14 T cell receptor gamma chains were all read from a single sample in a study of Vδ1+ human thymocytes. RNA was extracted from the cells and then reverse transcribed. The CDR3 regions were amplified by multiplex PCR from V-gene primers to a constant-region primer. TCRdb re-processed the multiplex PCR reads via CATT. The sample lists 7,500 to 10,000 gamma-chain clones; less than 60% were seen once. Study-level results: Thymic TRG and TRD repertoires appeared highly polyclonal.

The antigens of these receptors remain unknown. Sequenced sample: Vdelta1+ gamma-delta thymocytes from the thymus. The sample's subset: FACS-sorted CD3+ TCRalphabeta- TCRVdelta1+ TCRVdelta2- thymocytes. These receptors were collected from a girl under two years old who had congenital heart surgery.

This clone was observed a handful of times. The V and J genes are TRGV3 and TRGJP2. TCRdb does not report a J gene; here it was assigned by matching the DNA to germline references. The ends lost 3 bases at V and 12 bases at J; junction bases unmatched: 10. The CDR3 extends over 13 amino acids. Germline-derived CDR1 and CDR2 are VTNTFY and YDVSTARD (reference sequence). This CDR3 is CATWDYRQGIKTF. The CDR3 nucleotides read TGTGCCACCTGGGACTACCGACAAGGGATCAAGACGTTT.

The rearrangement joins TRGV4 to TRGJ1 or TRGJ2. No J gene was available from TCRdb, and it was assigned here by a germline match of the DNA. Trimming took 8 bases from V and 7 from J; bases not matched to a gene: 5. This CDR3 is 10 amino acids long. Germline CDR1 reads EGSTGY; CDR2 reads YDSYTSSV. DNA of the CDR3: TGTGCCACCTTAGGCTATAAGAAACTCTTT. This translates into CATLGYKKLF.

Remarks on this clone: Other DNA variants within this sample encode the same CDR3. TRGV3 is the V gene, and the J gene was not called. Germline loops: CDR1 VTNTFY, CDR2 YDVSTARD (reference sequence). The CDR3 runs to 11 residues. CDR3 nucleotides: TGTGCCACCTGGGACTCCTCGGCAAAACTCTTT. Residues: CATWDSSAKLF.

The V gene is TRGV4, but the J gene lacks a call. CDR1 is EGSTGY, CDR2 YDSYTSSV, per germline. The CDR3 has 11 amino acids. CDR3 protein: CATWANYKNLF. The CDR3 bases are TGTGCTACCTGGGCGAATTATAAGAATCTCTTT.

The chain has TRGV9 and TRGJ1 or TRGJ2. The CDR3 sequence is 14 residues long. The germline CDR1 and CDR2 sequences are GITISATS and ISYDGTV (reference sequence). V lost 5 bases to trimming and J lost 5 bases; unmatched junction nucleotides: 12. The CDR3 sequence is CALWAFSHHYKKLF. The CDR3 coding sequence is TGTGCCTTGTGGGCATTCTCCCACCATTATAAGAAACTCTTT.

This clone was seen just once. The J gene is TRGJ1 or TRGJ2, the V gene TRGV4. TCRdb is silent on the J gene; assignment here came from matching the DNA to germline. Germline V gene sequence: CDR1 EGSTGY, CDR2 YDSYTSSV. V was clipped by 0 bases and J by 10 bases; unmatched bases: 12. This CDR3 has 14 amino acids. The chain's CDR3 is CATWDGPGSGKKLF. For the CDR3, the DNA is TGTGCCACCTGGGATGGGCCTGGATCTGGGAAGAAACTCTTT.

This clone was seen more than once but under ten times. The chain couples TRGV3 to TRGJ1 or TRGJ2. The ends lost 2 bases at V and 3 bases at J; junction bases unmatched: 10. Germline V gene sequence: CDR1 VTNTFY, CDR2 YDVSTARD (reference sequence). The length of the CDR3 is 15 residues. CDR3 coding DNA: TGTGCCACCTGGGACAAGATTGAGGCTTATTATAAGAAACTCTTT. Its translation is CATWDKIEAYYKKLF.

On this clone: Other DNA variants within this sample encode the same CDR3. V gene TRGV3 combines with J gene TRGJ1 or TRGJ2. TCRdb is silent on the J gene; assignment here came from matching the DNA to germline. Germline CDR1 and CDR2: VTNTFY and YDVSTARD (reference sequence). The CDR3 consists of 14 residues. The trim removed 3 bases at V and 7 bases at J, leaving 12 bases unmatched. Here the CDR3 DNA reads TGTGCCACCTGGGACCTCTCAGGCGGCTATAAGAAACTCTTT. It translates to CATWDLSGGYKKLF.

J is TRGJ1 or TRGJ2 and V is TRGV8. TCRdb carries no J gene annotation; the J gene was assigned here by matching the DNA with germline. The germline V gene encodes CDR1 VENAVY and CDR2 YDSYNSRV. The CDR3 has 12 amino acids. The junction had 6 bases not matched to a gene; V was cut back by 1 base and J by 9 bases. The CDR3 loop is CATWDSLSKKLF. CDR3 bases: TGTGCCACCTGGGATAGCTTAAGTAAGAAACTCTTT.

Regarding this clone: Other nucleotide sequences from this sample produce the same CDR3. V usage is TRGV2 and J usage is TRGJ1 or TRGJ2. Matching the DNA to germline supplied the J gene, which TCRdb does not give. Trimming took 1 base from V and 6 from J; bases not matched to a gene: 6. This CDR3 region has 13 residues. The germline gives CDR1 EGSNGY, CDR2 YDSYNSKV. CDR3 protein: CATWDGQGYKKLF. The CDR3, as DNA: TGTGCCACCTGGGACGGCCAAGGTTATAAGAAACTCTTT.

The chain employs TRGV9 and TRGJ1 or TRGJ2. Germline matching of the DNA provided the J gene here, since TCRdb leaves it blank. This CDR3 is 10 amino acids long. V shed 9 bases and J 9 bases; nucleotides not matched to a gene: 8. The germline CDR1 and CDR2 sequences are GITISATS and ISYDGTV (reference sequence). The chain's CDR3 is CALLRFKKLF. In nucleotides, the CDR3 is TGTGCCTTGCTACGCTTTAAGAAACTCTTT.

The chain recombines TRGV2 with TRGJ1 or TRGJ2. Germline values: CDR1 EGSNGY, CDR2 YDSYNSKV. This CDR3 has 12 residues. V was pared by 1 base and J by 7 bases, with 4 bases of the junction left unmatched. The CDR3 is CATWDGPYKKLF. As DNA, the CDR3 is TGTGCCACCTGGGACGGCCCATATAAGAAACTCTTT.

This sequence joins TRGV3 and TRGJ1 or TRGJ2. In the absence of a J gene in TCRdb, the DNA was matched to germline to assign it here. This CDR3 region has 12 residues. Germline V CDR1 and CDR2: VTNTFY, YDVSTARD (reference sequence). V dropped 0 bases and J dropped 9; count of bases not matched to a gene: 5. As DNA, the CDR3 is TGTGCCACCTGGGACAGGCCTACTAAGAAACTCTTT. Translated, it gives CATWDRPTKKLF.

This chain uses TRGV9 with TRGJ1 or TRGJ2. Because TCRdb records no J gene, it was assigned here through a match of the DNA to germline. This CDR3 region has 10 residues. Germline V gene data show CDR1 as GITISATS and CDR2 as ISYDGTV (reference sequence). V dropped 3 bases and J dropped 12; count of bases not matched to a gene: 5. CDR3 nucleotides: TGTGCCTTGTGGGAGCTCGGGAAACTCTTT. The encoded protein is CALWELGKLF.